Listed here is a single T cell receptor beta chain. V was clipped by 1 base and J by 11 bases, with 19 bases between them. The CDR3 loop spans 15 amino acids. The germline gives CDR1 LGHDT, CDR2 YNNKEL (reference sequence). Here immunoSEQ multiplex PCR was the method, and the copy in TCRdb shows in-frame clones only, minus some. The sample records a few hundred thousand clones, approximately 87% being singletons. The sample belongs to a study of blood T cell repertoires in COVID-19. Those who participated ranged in age from roughly 18 to 100 years and resided in about two dozen US areas. This sequence joins TRBV3-1 (or the pseudogene TRBV3-2) and TRBJ2-3; D not certain. Material for sequencing was PBMCs or T cells enriched from blood (not recorded which). The TCR sequence derives from a man aged 40-55 years in a cohort exposed to, infected with or recovered from COVID-19 (not recorded which). The DNA for the CDR3 is TGTGCCAGCAGCCAAGTCTTTCAGACCCCCTCGGGGCAGTATTTT. It is translated as CASSQVFQTPSGQYF.